This T cell receptor (beta chain) was obtained from a study of radiation and T cells in renal cell carcinoma (TCRdb year 2020). For context, the study as a whole: Samples were obtained from a clinical trial, in which 15 Gy stereotactic body radiation therapy was delivered to primary renal cell carcinomas and nephrectomy was performed 4 weeks later. TCR beta sequencing covered 50 to 55 samples in total, comprising some 26 tumors and roughly 27 peripheral blood samples. In the approximately 53 samples combined, 4,016,671 unique CDR3 nucleotide sequences were found, encoding some 2,500,000 unique CDR3 amino acid sequences. Broader findings and caveats from the paper: Changes in the blood repertoire were not tracked past 4 weeks after treatment. The single-armed trial design could not address effects of radiation dose or scheduling on the TCR repertoire. Top tumor clonotypes rose in blood from baseline to 2 weeks post-radiation, then contracted by 4 weeks, suggesting transient expansion of tumor-resident clones. Because no pretreatment tumor biopsies were available, whether clonotypes were present in the tumor at baseline could not be determined.

The immunoSEQ kit was used, according to the manufacturer's recommendations, to generate TCR beta libraries from genomic DNA. To prepare the libraries, a first multiplex PCR with proprietary primers was run, followed by a second PCR that added unique barcodes, and a bead cleanup was done after each round. A positive control reaction and a negative control reaction, both provided in the kit, were run with every batch of samples. The final libraries were assessed on an Agilent 4200 TapeStation D1000 ScreenTape, pooled by volume, and quantified by qPCR. An Illumina NextSeq500 fitted with a MidOutput 150-cycle cartridge performed the sequencing, running 156 Read1 cycles and 15 Index1 cycles with the kit's custom primers. The pooled library was loaded at 0.95 to 1 pM, with an approximately 21% PhiX control spiked in. Turning to the authors' computational methods: The vendor-processed data were analyzed in R, and a clonotype was defined as all T cells that share the same CDR3 nucleotide sequence. For clone abundance analyses, frequencies were normalized to the 10,000 most abundant clones in each sample. Public T cell clones, averaging fewer than five per sample, were removed before analysis. A difference in abundance of at least 32-fold between compartments was used to define tumor-enriched and baseline blood-enriched clonotypes. A beta-binomial differential abundance model was used to identify clonotypes that expanded or contracted between blood time points. Tumor-blood repertoire similarity was measured with the Baroni-Urbani and Buser coefficient, and groups were compared using two-tailed Wilcoxon tests in R. The source is immuneACCESS, and TCRdb retained only in-frame sequences with V and J called. Part of the clones is not carried over; for the studies checked, unresolved V genes explain less than half of this, and the remainder is unexplained. D and trimming come from the DNA, and the V and J calls and clone size come from that table. This sample holds some 150,000 clones; 75% to 90% were observed only once. The ten largest clonotypes hold under 30% of the sample.

On this clone: The target of this receptor is not known. Per-base qualities were not stored, and no clone one base away is much larger.

The time point label on this specimen signifies: baseline pretreatment blood. What this sample's treatment or condition label stands for: 15 Gy SBRT to primary tumor, nephrectomy 4 weeks later. To track tumor-enriched clonotypes, serial peripheral blood was sampled from radiation-treated patients at baseline and at 2 weeks and 4 weeks after SBRT. All patients had renal cell carcinoma with clear cell pathology. Genomic DNA for TCR sequencing was prepared using the QIAamp DNA Blood Mini Kit (Qiagen). Only samples passing all quality control checks were included in the analyses. From its cysteine to its phenylalanine, the CDR3 spans 16 amino acids. Of all the DNA, just the CDR3 is kept, 48 bases in frame from base 1. The germline V gene yields ENHRY for CDR1 and SYGVKD for CDR2. V trim: 4 bases; J trim: 0 bases; unmatched bases: 5.

The sample consisted of blood, taken from a patient whose treatment included radiotherapy and nephrectomy. This TCR derives from a woman in her forties or fifties with renal cell carcinoma. The chain joins TRBV10-3 to TRBJ2-3; 9 bases in the middle match TRBD2. DNA sequence: TGTGCCATCAGTGTGGCTAGCGGGACTAGCACAGATACGCAGTATTTT. Its coded protein is CAISVASGTSTDTQYF.